Below, 28 T cell receptor beta chains from the same sample are listed, as sequenced in a study of shared T cell receptors in the human thymus. Generated by immunoSEQ multiplex PCR, the TCRdb table keeps only in-frame clones and is missing some. The data contain 540,000 or so clones, around 78% of them singletons. In addition, the sample was reused for a study of human thymus T cells.

Sequencing input: thymocytes. The receptor source for this set is a boy younger than two with a congenital heart defect.

The rearrangement links TRBV28 to TRBJ2-7; 11 bases agree with TRBD1. V gave up 7 bases and J gave up 2 bases; unmatched junction bases: 22. The CDR3 has 20 amino acids. CDR1 MDHEN and CDR2 SYDVKM come from the germline V gene. CDR3 in amino acids: CASTPPPDRGRQADPYEQYF. DNA for the CDR3: TGTGCCAGCACCCCTCCCCCGGACAGGGGGCGCCAAGCGGACCCCTACGAGCAGTACTTC.

The chain couples TRBV27 to TRBJ1-2, with 9 bases matching TRBD1. The CDR3 runs to 13 residues. Germline V gene lookup returns CDR1 MNHEY and CDR2 SMNVEV (reference sequence). V lost 8 bases, J lost 6 bases, and 7 bases stayed unmatched. CDR3 in DNA: TGTGCCAGCTTGGGACAGGGTGAAAATGGCTACACCTTC. Its translation is CASLGQGENGYTF.

The V call is TRBV29-1, the J call TRBJ2-4; 9 nucleotides match TRBD2. V shed 7 bases, J shed 6 bases, and the junction held 16 bases outside the gene matches. From germline, CDR1 is SQVTM and CDR2 ANQGSEA. The CDR3 length is 16 residues. The CDR3 spells CSGIINPATSGNIQYF. The DNA of the CDR3 is TGCAGCGGTATAATCAACCCGGCGACTAGCGGAAACATTCAGTACTTC.

The V and J genes are TRBV5-6 and TRBJ1-6, with 9 bases that match TRBD1. V was clipped by 1 base and J by 5 bases; unmatched bases: 4. The germline V gene has CDR1 SGHDT and CDR2 YYEEEE. There are 16 residues in the CDR3. CDR3 amino acids: CASSLPGQGNNSPLHF. The CDR3 region has the DNA TGTGCCAGCAGCTTGCCGGGACAGGGTAATAATTCACCCCTCCACTTT. Full variable domain (missing parts from reference TRBV5-6 and TRBJ1-6): DAGVTQSPTHLIKTRGQQVTLRCSPKSGHDTVSWYQQALGQGPQFIFQYYEEEERQRGNFPDRFSGHQFPNYSSELNVNALLLGDSALYLCASSLPGQGNNSPLHFGNGTRLTVT.

This clone was seen a handful of times. V and J are TRBV5-1 and TRBJ2-7, with 7 positions matching TRBD2. The V gene end was trimmed by 0 bases and the J gene end by 2 bases; junction bases not matched to a gene: 11. The CDR3 is 17 residues long. Germline loops: CDR1 SGHRS, CDR2 YFSETQ. The CDR3, as DNA: TGCGCCAGCAGCTTGGTGGCTAGCGGAACCTCTCCCTACGAGCAGTACTTC. Its protein is CASSLVASGTSPYEQYF.

V gene TRBV27 combines with J gene TRBJ1-5; 9 nucleotides match TRBD1. Germline V gene sequence: CDR1 MNHEY, CDR2 SMNVEV (reference sequence). The junction had 7 bases not matched to a gene; V was cut back by 6 bases and J by 4 bases. There are 15 residues in the CDR3. The CDR3 nucleotides are TGTGCCAGCAGCCCGGACAGGGGACGGAATCAGCCCCAGCATTTT. Residues: CASSPDRGRNQPQHF.

This sequence joins TRBV7-6 and TRBJ2-7; perhaps TRBD1 as D (6 bases). Germline V lookup: CDR1 SGHVS, CDR2 FNYEAQ. The length of the CDR3 is 15 residues. The V end was cut by 5 bases, the J end by 5 bases, with 19 bases between. Here the CDR3 reads CASSPPGIQGHEQYF. The DNA for the CDR3 is TGTGCCAGCAGCCCCCCGGGAATACAGGGCCACGAGCAGTACTTC.

The rearrangement links TRBV4-3 to TRBJ2-7; the D gene is possibly TRBD2 (6 bases). The V end was cut by 2 bases, the J end by 3 bases, with 23 bases between. The CDR3 is 18 amino acids. Germline V gene lookup returns CDR1 LGHNA and CDR2 YSLEER. The CDR3: CASSQRLGLKGIDYEQYF. The DNA of the CDR3 is TGCGCCAGCAGCCAACGACTAGGATTGAAGGGAATAGACTACGAGCAGTACTTC.

The chain employs TRBV30 and TRBJ1-4, with no clear D. Germline V gene sequence: CDR1 GTSNPN, CDR2 SVGIG (reference sequence). Trimming left V 0 bases short and J 3 bases short, with 17 bases between. The CDR3 totals 17 residues. The CDR3 DNA sequence: TGTGCCTGGAGTGTCCCCGACTCGCAGCAGCCTAATGAAAAACTGTTTTTT. Its translation: CAWSVPDSQQPNEKLFF.

The rearrangement uses TRBV19 and TRBJ1-2, with 7 bases lining up with TRBD1. The trim removed 8 bases at V and 6 bases at J, leaving 3 bases unmatched. The CDR3 loop spans 11 amino acids. CDR1 LNHDA and CDR2 SQIVND come from the germline V gene (reference sequence). The CDR3 loop reads CASRGQHGYTF. The CDR3, as DNA: TGTGCCAGTCGGGGACAGCATGGCTACACCTTC.

This clone was picked up a small number of times. V and J are TRBV5-6 and TRBJ1-2; a possible D gene is TRBD1 (5 bases). V lost 5 bases and J 6 bases, leaving 23 bases between the germline ends. The CDR3 spans 16 residues. CDR1 is SGHDT, CDR2 YYEEEE, per germline. The CDR3 loop is CASSSGGVLPWDGYTF. The CDR3 coding sequence is TGTGCCAGCAGTTCTGGAGGGGTGCTTCCCTGGGATGGCTACACCTTC.

A single count supports this clone. J is TRBJ2-7 and V is TRBV6-5, with TRBD2 matching 7 bases. The CDR3 spans 14 residues. Germline V gives CDR1 MNHEY, CDR2 SVGAGI. The junction had 8 bases not matched to a gene; V was cut back by 5 bases and J by 4 bases. The CDR3 reads CASSPGGSWYEQYF. The CDR3 bases are TGTGCCAGCAGTCCGGGCGGGAGCTGGTACGAGCAGTACTTC.

CDR3 nucleotides: TGTGCCAGCAGCCAAGGACGGAAGCGGGAGAAGAGCTCCTACAATGAGCAGTTCTTC. Its translation is CASSQGRKREKSSYNEQFF. This chain links TRBV4-2 with TRBJ2-1, with 8 bases that match TRBD2. The V and J ends lost 1 base and 0 bases, in that order; junction bases with no gene match: 11. This CDR3 is built from 19 residues. Germline loops: CDR1 LGHNA, CDR2 YNFKEQ.

The chain couples TRBV7-9 to TRBJ2-5; the D is unclear. Judging by the DNA end, TRBJ2-7 fits better; the J call may be wrong. The CDR3 is made up of 13 amino acids. Germline loops: CDR1 SEHNR, CDR2 FQNEAQ (reference sequence). The CDR3 region has the DNA TGTGCCAGCAGCTTAGGGCCGTACTACGAGCAGTACTTC. It yields the protein CASSLGPYYEQYF.

This chain uses TRBV6-5 with TRBJ2-7; 8 nucleotides agree with TRBD2. The CDR3 runs to 15 residues. J gave up 5 bases and V 7 bases, and 13 bases lay outside the gene matches. Germline CDR1 MNHEY, CDR2 SVGAGI. This CDR3 reads CASTPFLAGWDEQYF. As DNA, the CDR3 is TGTGCCAGCACCCCCTTTCTAGCGGGTTGGGACGAGCAGTACTTC.

The V call is TRBV12-5, the J call TRBJ1-1; D gene ambiguous. Between the trimmed V and J ends, which lost 6 bases and 6 bases, there was a span of 11 bases. Germline V gene lookup returns CDR1 LGHNT and CDR2 FRNRAP. The CDR3 has 12 amino acids. The CDR3 reads CASGPTGSEAFF. The CDR3 DNA sequence: TGTGCTAGTGGGCCGACCGGGTCTGAAGCTTTCTTT.

The chain couples TRBV27 to TRBJ2-7, with D possibly matching TRBD1 (5 bases). The CDR3 sequence is 12 residues long. Germline CDR1 is MNHEY and CDR2 is SMNVEV (reference sequence). V dropped 2 bases and J dropped 9 bases, with 11 bases sitting between them. CDR3 protein: CASSLGQGRQYF. CDR3 in DNA: TGTGCCAGCAGTTTAGGGCAGGGTAGGCAGTACTTC.

This clone is a singleton in its sample. The V call is TRBV7-6, the J call TRBJ2-7, with D possibly being TRBD1 (5 bases). Germline CDR1 and CDR2: SGHVS and FNYEAQ. There are 14 residues in the CDR3. V gave up 4 bases and J gave up 7 bases, with 17 bases separating them. The CDR3 sequence: CASSCRGPFVEQYF. CDR3 DNA: TGTGCCAGCAGCTGTAGGGGTCCCTTCGTGGAGCAGTACTTC.

The chain links TRBV18 to TRBJ2-1; TRBD1 agrees at 7 bases. V gave up 3 bases and J gave up 7 bases; unmatched junction bases: 6. The CDR3 is made up of 14 amino acids. Germline assignment: CDR1 KGHSH and CDR2 LQKENI. CDR3 protein: CASSPTGSVNEQFF. CDR3 nucleotides: TGTGCCAGCTCACCGACAGGGTCGGTGAATGAGCAGTTCTTC.

With regard to this clone: Different DNA sequences within this sample yield the same CDR3. V usage is TRBV7-2 and J usage is TRBJ2-7; the D is unclear. Germline V CDR1 and CDR2: SGHTA, FQGNSA. The V end lost 0 bases, the J end lost 2 bases, and 5 bases lay between the germline ends. There are 13 residues in the CDR3. The CDR3 DNA reads as TGTGCCAGCAGCTTAGCGGGCCCCTACGAGCAGTACTTC. It yields the protein CASSLAGPYEQYF.

J is TRBJ2-7 and V is TRBV25-1; D unclear. The CDR3 spans 13 residues. Germline lookup yields CDR1 MGHDK and CDR2 SYGVNS. Trimming left V 6 bases short and J 2 bases short, with 11 bases between. CDR3 loop: CASRHDLAYEQYF. The CDR3 DNA reads TGTGCCAGCAGACACGACTTAGCCTACGAGCAGTACTTC.

The CDR3 loop is CASSCGDRAHTDTQYF. As DNA, the CDR3 is TGTGCCAGCAGTTGCGGGGACAGGGCTCACACAGATACGCAGTATTTT. The rearrangement uses TRBV28 and TRBJ2-3; TRBD1 aligns across 9 bases. CDR1 MDHEN and CDR2 SYDVKM come from the germline V gene. J gave up 2 bases and V 4 bases, and 7 bases lay outside the gene matches. This CDR3 spans 16 amino acids.

In its sample, this clone was seen a few times. The rearrangement joins TRBV7-9 to TRBJ1-1; D unclear. Germline lookup yields CDR1 SEHNR and CDR2 FQNEAQ (reference sequence). With 5 bases removed from V and 4 bases from J, the gap between germline ends came to 8 bases. This CDR3 contains 12 residues. The CDR3 nucleotides read TGTGCCAGCAGCCCCCCCCGCACTGAAGCTTTCTTT. This encodes CASSPPRTEAFF.

This chain links TRBV30 with TRBJ1-3, with TRBD1 matching 9 bases. Germline assignment: CDR1 GTSNPN and CDR2 SVGIG (reference sequence). V dropped 3 bases and J dropped 0; count of bases not matched to a gene: 18. The CDR3 consists of 20 residues. The chain's CDR3 is CAWRRRVRTGEKSSGNTIYF. DNA of the CDR3: TGTGCCTGGAGGAGGAGGGTGAGGACAGGGGAAAAGAGCTCTGGAAACACCATATATTTT.

This clone came up once. The V call is TRBV7-2, the J call TRBJ2-2; 12 bases align to TRBD2. The CDR3 is made up of 17 amino acids. The junction had 9 bases not matched to a gene; V was cut back by 7 bases and J by 3 bases. CDR1 and CDR2 from the germline V gene are SGHTA and FQGNSA. The CDR3 sequence is CASTLSSGRGDTGELFF. In DNA form, the CDR3 reads TGTGCCAGCACTTTGTCTAGCGGGAGGGGAGACACCGGGGAGCTGTTTTTT.

This clone turned up a few times. This chain joins TRBV6-1 and TRBJ2-3; 11 nucleotides match TRBD2. The V segment lost 1 base and the J segment 5 bases; nucleotides outside the gene matches: 11. The length of the CDR3 is 18 residues. Germline CDR1 MNHNS, CDR2 SASEGT. The CDR3 nucleotides read TGTGCCAGCAGTGAAGGCCTAGCGGGAGGCACCGGGGTAGATACGCAGTATTTT. Its protein is CASSEGLAGGTGVDTQYF.

A few counts support this clone. The CDR3 protein is CASSLAGQVANYGYTF. The CDR3 coding sequence is TGTGCCAGCAGCTTGGCCGGACAAGTTGCTAACTATGGCTACACCTTC. The rearrangement links TRBV5-4 to TRBJ1-2, with D tentatively TRBD1 (5 bases). V was trimmed by 0 bases and J by 0 bases, leaving 12 bases between them. The CDR3 is made up of 16 amino acids. In germline, CDR1 is SGHNT, CDR2 YYREEE (reference sequence).

This clone is a singleton in its sample. The chain has TRBV6-5 and TRBJ2-3; TRBD2 matches at 12 bases. Looked up from germline, CDR1 is MNHEY and CDR2 is SVGAGI. The CDR3 is made up of 16 amino acids. Trimming cost V 2 bases and J 4 bases; bases outside gene matches: 4. The DNA of the CDR3 is TGTGCCAGCAGTTACGTACTAGCGGGAGGCCCAGATACGCAGTATTTT. This encodes CASSYVLAGGPDTQYF.